The present entry profiles one T cell receptor (beta chain) with its context. Antigen specificity is unknown. This may arise from a read error, as a much more abundant clone is one base away. The data originate from a study of T cells in Graves' hyperthyroidism and ophthalmopathy. Findings and limits, study-wide: Before onset, by a median of around six months, the model predicted ophthalmopathy.

Reasons for excluding patients were uncontrolled infection, other autoimmune disease, pregnancy or lactation. Thyroid ultrasound, orbital computed tomography, clinical symptoms, and serum thyroxine and TRAb underpinned diagnoses. RNA transcripts provided the source from which TCR beta CDR3 regions were amplified. In the first-round RT-PCR of the TCR CDR3, the HTBI primer set was used. A single record per CDR3 protein comes from TCRdb applying MiXCR to the multiplex PCR reads. Here the sample spans 500,000 to 600,000 distinct CDR3 sequences, 35% to 50% being singletons. This TCR was sampled from an adult woman with Graves' disease, either hyperthyroidism or ophthalmopathy (not recorded which). The sample taken for sequencing was peripheral blood or thyroid tissue (not recorded which).

CDR3: CTSSPDGLYNEQYF. In DNA, the CDR3 is TGCACCAGCAGCCCGGACGGACTCTACAACGAGCAGTACTTC. The rearrangement joins TRBV5-1 to TRBJ2-7, with D possibly TRBD2 on 5 matching bases. The CDR3 extends over 14 amino acids. Germline CDR1 is SGHRS and CDR2 is YFSETQ.